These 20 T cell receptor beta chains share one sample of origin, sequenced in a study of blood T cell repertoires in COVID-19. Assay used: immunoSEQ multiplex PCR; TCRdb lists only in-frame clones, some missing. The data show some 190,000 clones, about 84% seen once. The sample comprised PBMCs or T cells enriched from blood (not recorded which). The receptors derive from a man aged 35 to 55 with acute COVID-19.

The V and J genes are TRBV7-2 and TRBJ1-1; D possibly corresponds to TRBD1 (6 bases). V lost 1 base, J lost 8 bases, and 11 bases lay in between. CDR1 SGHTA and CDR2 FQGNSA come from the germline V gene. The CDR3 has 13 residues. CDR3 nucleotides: TGTGCCAGCAGCTTAGATCAGGGGCTCGAAGCTTTCTTT. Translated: CASSLDQGLEAFF.

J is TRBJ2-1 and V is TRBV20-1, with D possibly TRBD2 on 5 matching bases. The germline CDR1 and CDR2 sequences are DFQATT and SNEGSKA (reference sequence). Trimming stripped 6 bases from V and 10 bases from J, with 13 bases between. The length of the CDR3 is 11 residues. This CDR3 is CSARVLKEQFF. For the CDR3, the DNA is TGCAGTGCGAGGGTGTTGAAAGAGCAGTTCTTC.

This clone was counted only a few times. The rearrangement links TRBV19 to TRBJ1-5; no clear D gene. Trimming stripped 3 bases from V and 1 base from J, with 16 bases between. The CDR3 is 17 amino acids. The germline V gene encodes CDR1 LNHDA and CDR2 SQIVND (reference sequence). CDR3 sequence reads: CASSIMFGSISNQPQHF. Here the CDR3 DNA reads TGTGCCAGTAGTATCATGTTCGGTAGTATCAGCAATCAGCCCCAGCATTTT.

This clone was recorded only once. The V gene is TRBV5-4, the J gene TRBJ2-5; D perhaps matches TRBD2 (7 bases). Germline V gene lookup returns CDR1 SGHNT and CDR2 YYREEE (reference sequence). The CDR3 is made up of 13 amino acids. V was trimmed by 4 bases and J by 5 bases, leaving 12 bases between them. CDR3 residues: CASSGGGSETQYF. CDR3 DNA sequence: TGTGCCAGCAGCGGGGGCGGGAGCGAGACCCAGTACTTC.

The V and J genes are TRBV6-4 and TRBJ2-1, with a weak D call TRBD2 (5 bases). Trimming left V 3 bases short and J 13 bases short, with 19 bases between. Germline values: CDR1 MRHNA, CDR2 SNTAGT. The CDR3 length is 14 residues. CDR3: CASSESLGGLEQFF. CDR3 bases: TGTGCCAGCAGTGAGAGTCTTGGAGGACTGGAACAGTTCTTC.

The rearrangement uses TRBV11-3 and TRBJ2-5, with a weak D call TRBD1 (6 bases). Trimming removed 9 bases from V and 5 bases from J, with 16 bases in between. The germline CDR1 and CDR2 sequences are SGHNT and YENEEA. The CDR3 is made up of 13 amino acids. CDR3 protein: CARPRQGIETQYF. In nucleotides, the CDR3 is TGTGCCAGACCCCGCCAGGGGATTGAGACCCAGTACTTC.

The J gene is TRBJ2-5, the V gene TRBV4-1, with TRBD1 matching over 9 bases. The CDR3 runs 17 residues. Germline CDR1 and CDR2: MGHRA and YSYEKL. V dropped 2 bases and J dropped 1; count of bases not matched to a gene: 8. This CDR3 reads CASSQSGTGSFQETQYF. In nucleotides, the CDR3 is TGCGCCAGCAGCCAATCCGGGACAGGGTCTTTCCAAGAGACCCAGTACTTC.

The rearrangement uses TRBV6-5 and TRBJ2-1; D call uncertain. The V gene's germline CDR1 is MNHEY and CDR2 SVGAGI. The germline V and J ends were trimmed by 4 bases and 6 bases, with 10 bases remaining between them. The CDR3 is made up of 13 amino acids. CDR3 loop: CASSSRLGNEQFF. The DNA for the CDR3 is TGTGCCAGCAGTTCCCGACTCGGCAATGAGCAGTTCTTC.

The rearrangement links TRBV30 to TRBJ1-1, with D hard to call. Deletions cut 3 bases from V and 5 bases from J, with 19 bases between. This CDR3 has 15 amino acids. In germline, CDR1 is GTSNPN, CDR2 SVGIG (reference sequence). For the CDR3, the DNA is TGTGCCTGGAGAGCTGCGCAAAAGCCGGGAACTGAAGCTTTCTTT. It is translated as CAWRAAQKPGTEAFF. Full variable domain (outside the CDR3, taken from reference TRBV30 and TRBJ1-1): SQTIHQWPATLVQPVGSPLSLECTVEGTSNPNLYWYRQAAGRGLQLLFYSVGIGQISSEVPQNLSASRPQDRQFILSSKKLLLSDSGFYLCAWRAAQKPGTEAFFGQGTRLTVV.

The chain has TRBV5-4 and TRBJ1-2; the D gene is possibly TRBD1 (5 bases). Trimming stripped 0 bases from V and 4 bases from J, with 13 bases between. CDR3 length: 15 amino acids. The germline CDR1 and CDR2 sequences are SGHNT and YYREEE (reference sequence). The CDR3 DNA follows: TGTGCCAGCAGCTTGGCCGCCGGGGGGGGCTATGGCTACACCTTC. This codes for CASSLAAGGGYGYTF.

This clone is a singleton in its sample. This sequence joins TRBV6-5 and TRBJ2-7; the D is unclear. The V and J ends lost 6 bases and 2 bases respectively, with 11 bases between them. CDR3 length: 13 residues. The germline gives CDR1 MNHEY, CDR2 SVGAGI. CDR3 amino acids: CASRFPNAYEQYF. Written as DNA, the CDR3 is TGTGCCAGCAGGTTCCCTAATGCCTACGAGCAGTACTTC.

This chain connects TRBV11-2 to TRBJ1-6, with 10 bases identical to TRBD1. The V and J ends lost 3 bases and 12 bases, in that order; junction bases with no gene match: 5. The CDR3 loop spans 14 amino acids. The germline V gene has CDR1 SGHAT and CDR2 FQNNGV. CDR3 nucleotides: TGTGCCAGCAGCTTCGGGACAGGGGAGAGACCCCTCCACTTT. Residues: CASSFGTGERPLHF.

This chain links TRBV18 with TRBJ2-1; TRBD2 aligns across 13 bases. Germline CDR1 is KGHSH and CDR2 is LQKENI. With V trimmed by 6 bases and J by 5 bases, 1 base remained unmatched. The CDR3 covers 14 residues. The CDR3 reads CASSGLAGDNEQFF. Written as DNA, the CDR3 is TGTGCCAGCTCCGGACTAGCGGGGGACAATGAGCAGTTCTTC.

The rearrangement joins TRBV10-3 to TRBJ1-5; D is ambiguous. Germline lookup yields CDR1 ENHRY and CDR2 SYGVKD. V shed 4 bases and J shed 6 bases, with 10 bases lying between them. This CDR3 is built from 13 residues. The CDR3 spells CAISAETSQPQHF. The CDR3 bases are TGTGCCATCAGTGCTGAGACATCTCAGCCCCAGCATTTT.

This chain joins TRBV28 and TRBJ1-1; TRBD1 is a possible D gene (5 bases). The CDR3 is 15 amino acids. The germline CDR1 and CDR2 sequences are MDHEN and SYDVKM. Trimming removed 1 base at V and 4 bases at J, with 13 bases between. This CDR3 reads CASSLLGGVVTEAFF. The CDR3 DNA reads TGTGCCAGCAGTTTATTGGGGGGGGTGGTCACTGAAGCTTTCTTT.

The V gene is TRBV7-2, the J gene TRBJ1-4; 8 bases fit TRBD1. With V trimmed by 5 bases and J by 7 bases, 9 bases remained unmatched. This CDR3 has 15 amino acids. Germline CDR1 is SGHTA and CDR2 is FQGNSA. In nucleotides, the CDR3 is TGTGCCAGCAGCACAACCAGGGGGCGGTTTGAAAAACTGTTTTTT. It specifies CASSTTRGRFEKLFF. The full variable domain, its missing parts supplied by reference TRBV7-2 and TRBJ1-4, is GAGVSQSPSNKVTEKGKDVELRCDPISGHTALYWYRQSLGQGLEFLIYFQGNSAPDKSGLPSDRFSAERTGGSVSTLTIQRTQQEDSAVYLCASSTTRGRFEKLFFGSGTQLSVL.

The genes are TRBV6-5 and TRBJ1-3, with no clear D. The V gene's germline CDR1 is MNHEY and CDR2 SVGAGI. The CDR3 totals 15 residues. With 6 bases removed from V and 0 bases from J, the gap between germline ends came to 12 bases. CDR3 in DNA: TGTGCCAGCAGGGCCCGGAGCTTCTCTGGAAACACCATATATTTT. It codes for CASRARSFSGNTIYF.

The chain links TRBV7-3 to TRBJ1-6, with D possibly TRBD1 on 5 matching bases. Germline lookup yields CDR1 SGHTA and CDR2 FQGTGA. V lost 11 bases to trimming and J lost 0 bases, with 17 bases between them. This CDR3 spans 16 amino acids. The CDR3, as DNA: TGTGCCGCCCAGCAGGGCTCTAGCTCCTATAATTCACCCCTCCACTTT. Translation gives CAAQQGSSSYNSPLHF.

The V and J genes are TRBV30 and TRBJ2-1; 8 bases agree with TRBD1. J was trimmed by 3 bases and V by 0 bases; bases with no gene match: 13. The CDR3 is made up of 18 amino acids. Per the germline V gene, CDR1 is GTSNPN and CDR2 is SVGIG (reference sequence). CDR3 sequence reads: CAWSVRSKQGVYYNEQFF. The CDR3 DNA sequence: TGTGCCTGGAGTGTACGATCTAAACAGGGGGTTTACTACAATGAGCAGTTCTTC.

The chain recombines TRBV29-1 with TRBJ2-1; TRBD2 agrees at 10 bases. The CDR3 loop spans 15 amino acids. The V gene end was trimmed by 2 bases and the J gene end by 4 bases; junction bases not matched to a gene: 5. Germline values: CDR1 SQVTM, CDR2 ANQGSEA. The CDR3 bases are TGCAGCGTTGAAATCCCTAGCGGGAGTTACAATGAGCAGTTCTTC. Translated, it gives CSVEIPSGSYNEQFF.